The 28 T cell receptor beta chains in this list originate from one sample, sequenced in a study of OX40 agonist ivuxolimab in advanced cancers. TCRdb keeps only in-frame clones here, not all; method: immunoSEQ multiplex PCR. In the table there are 80,000 to 95,000 clones, 87% of which are singletons. The starting material was CD4+ or CD8+ T cells sorted from blood, obtained in a trial of the OX40 agonist ivuxolimab. The receptors derive from an adult with an advanced solid tumor such as melanoma, head and neck, liver or kidney cancer.

This chain connects TRBV7-2 to TRBJ2-7, with 7 bases fitting TRBD1. Losses at the gene ends were 3 bases for V and 4 bases for J; bases not matched to a gene: 3. CDR1 and CDR2 (germline): SGHTA, FQGNSA. The CDR3 covers 13 residues. The CDR3 DNA is TGTGCCAGCAGCTTCGGACAGGCTTACGAGCAGTACTTC. Its translation is CASSFGQAYEQYF.

The J gene is TRBJ2-5, the V gene TRBV18; TRBD1 might be the D (5 bases). This CDR3 is built from 14 residues. V was clipped by 3 bases and J by 5 bases, with 13 bases between them. Per the germline V gene, CDR1 is KGHSH and CDR2 is LQKENI. CDR3 protein: CASSPPPGRETQYF. Written as DNA, the CDR3 is TGTGCCAGCTCACCTCCGCCAGGGCGGGAGACCCAGTACTTC.

V usage is TRBV29-1 and J usage is TRBJ1-1; D gene ambiguous. The CDR3 runs 12 residues. Trimming shortened V by 7 bases and J by 10 bases, and 19 bases separated the two germline ends. Germline V CDR1 and CDR2: SQVTM, ANQGSEA. The CDR3 reads CSADQAGKGAFF. CDR3 nucleotide sequence: TGCAGCGCGGACCAAGCCGGGAAGGGAGCTTTCTTT.

This clone was recorded only once. CDR3 in DNA: TGTGCCAGCAGCCAAGTCGCGTCGTTCTCTGGAAACACCATATATTTT. Residues: CASSQVASFSGNTIYF. The chain couples TRBV14 to TRBJ1-3; D not certain. This CDR3 spans 16 amino acids. From germline, CDR1 is SGHDN and CDR2 FVKESK. V was trimmed by 1 base and J by 0 bases, leaving 10 bases between them.

The chain's CDR3 is CASSHNRRTGTNTGELFF. In DNA form, the CDR3 reads TGTGCCAGCAGCCATAACAGACGGACAGGGACTAACACCGGGGAGCTGTTTTTT. The chain links TRBV14 to TRBJ2-2, with 8 nucleotides matching TRBD1. The CDR3 is 18 amino acids. With 3 bases clipped from V and 2 bases from J, the junction kept 11 bases outside the gene matches. Looked up from germline, CDR1 is SGHDN and CDR2 is FVKESK.

The chain carries TRBV7-6 and TRBJ1-2, with 7 positions matching TRBD1. Per the germline V gene, CDR1 is SGHVS and CDR2 is FNYEAQ. J lost 6 bases, V lost 5 bases, and 9 bases had no gene match. The CDR3 loop spans 14 amino acids. This chain's CDR3 is CASSHLTGRHGYTF. DNA for the CDR3: TGTGCCAGCAGCCACCTGACAGGGCGACATGGCTACACCTTC.

This chain connects TRBV5-1 to TRBJ1-4; perhaps TRBD1 as D (5 bases). Trimming took 4 bases from V and 6 from J, leaving 16 bases between them. In germline, CDR1 is SGHRS, CDR2 YFSETQ. The CDR3 consists of 15 residues. CDR3 region: CASSPWGNQHEKLFF. In nucleotides, the CDR3 is TGCGCCAGCAGCCCCTGGGGGAACCAGCATGAAAAACTGTTTTTT. The full variable domain, its missing parts supplied by reference TRBV5-1 and TRBJ1-4, is KAGVTQTPRYLIKTRGQQVTLSCSPISGHRSVSWYQQTPGQGLQFLFEYFSETQRNKGNFPGRFSGRQFSNSRSEMNVSTLELGDSALYLCASSPWGNQHEKLFFGSGTQLSVL.

The chain couples TRBV10-2 to TRBJ2-5; TRBD1 matches at 7 bases. CDR3 length: 14 residues. Germline trimming cut 6 bases from V and 1 base from J; bases unmatched to any gene: 5. CDR1 is WSHSY, CDR2 SAAADI, per germline. CDR3 DNA: TGCGCCAGCAGAACCGGGGACAGCCAAGAGACCCAGTACTTC. Translated: CASRTGDSQETQYF.

The chain has TRBV5-1 and TRBJ1-5; no clear D gene. Germline assignment: CDR1 SGHRS and CDR2 YFSETQ. The germline V and J ends were trimmed by 0 bases and 4 bases, with 11 bases remaining between them. This CDR3 comprises 15 residues. For the CDR3, the DNA is TGCGCCAGCAGCTTGGACGGGTTTAAGAATCAGCCCCAGCATTTT. Translation: CASSLDGFKNQPQHF.

The chain recombines TRBV2 with TRBJ2-5; TRBD2 aligns across 8 bases. The CDR3 consists of 14 residues. Per the germline V gene, CDR1 is SNHLY and CDR2 is FYNNEI. Trimming took 1 base from V and 6 from J; bases not matched to a gene: 4. CDR3 in DNA: TGTGCCAGCAGTGAAGGGACTAGCATCCAGACCCAGTACTTC. It translates to CASSEGTSIQTQYF.

The V and J genes are TRBV11-1 and TRBJ2-6; 9 bases are shared with TRBD1. The germline gives CDR1 SGHAT, CDR2 FQDESV (reference sequence). Germline trimming cut 3 bases from V and 4 bases from J; bases unmatched to any gene: 13. This CDR3 has 19 amino acids. CDR3 in amino acids: CASSFFSGQGVDGANVLTF. DNA for the CDR3: TGTGCCAGCAGCTTTTTTTCGGGACAGGGAGTTGACGGGGCCAACGTCCTGACTTTC.

The count of this clone is one. This chain uses TRBV6-9 with TRBJ2-4; 11 bases match TRBD1. The CDR3 totals 12 residues. Unmatched junction bases numbered 1, after V lost 8 bases and J lost 7 bases. Germline values: CDR1 MNHGY, CDR2 SVAAGI. The CDR3 nucleotides are TGTGCCAGCCGGACAGGGGGCAACATTCAGTACTTC. This translates into CASRTGGNIQYF.

The chain is built from TRBV18 and TRBJ2-7, with TRBD2 matching 14 bases. J was trimmed by 6 bases and V by 6 bases; bases with no gene match: 4. The CDR3 runs 14 residues. Germline V CDR1 and CDR2: KGHSH, LQKENI. The CDR3 DNA sequence: TGTGCCAGCTCGGCGGGACTAGCGGGGGTCGAGCAGTACTTC. Its protein is CASSAGLAGVEQYF.

This chain joins TRBV29-1 and TRBJ2-5; TRBD2 might be the D (5 bases). Germline assignment: CDR1 SQVTM and CDR2 ANQGSEA. The CDR3 length is 11 residues. V gave up 4 bases and J gave up 2 bases, with 5 bases separating them. The CDR3 DNA reads as TGCAGCGTTGGGGAGCAAGAGACCCAGTACTTC. Translation gives CSVGEQETQYF.

The chain links TRBV4-1 to TRBJ2-1; TRBD1 aligns across 8 bases. There are 15 residues in the CDR3. Trimming removed 6 bases from V and 6 bases from J; junction bases left unmatched: 10. In germline, CDR1 is MGHRA, CDR2 YSYEKL. For the CDR3, the DNA is TGCGCCAGCAGAGGACCGGGACAGGCTCCCAATGAGCAGTTCTTC. It is translated as CASRGPGQAPNEQFF.

The CDR3 nucleotides are TGTGCCAGCAGCCATGGGGACCGAAACAATGAGCAGTTCTTC. Translation: CASSHGDRNNEQFF. This chain connects TRBV7-9 to TRBJ2-1; possibly TRBD1 or TRBD2 for D (5 bases each). V gave up 5 bases and J gave up 5 bases, with 13 bases separating them. Germline V gives CDR1 SEHNR, CDR2 FQNEAQ (reference sequence). This CDR3 has 14 residues.

The rearrangement links TRBV11-2 to TRBJ2-1; TRBD2 matches at 9 bases. Germline V gene sequence: CDR1 SGHAT, CDR2 FQNNGV. Trimming removed 5 bases from V and 3 bases from J; junction bases left unmatched: 11. This CDR3 is built from 17 residues. CDR3 bases: TGTGCCAGCAGCCCCCCGGGGGCGGGAGGGATCTACAATGAGCAGTTCTTC. This translates into CASSPPGAGGIYNEQFF.

This sequence joins TRBV7-2 and TRBJ1-2, with 7 bases aligning to TRBD1. The V and J ends lost 0 bases and 7 bases, in that order; junction bases with no gene match: 11. Germline V CDR1 and CDR2: SGHTA, FQGNSA. This CDR3 has 16 amino acids. The CDR3 spells CASSLAEGGFSTGYTF. In DNA, the CDR3 is TGTGCCAGCAGCTTAGCGGAAGGGGGCTTTAGTACTGGCTACACCTTC.

The V call is TRBV25-1, the J call TRBJ1-2; tentatively, D is TRBD1 (6 bases). The V gene lost 7 bases and the J gene lost 1 base, with 16 bases spanning the gap. This CDR3 has 15 amino acids. Germline V gene sequence: CDR1 MGHDK, CDR2 SYGVNS. The CDR3 DNA is TGTGCCAGCAAGAGGGGGGGGATTGGTAACTATGGCTACACCTTC. This gives the protein CASKRGGIGNYGYTF.

Only a few counts were recorded for this clone. The chain carries TRBV29-1 and TRBJ1-1, with D unclear. This CDR3 contains 15 residues. The germline CDR1 and CDR2 sequences are SQVTM and ANQGSEA. Between the trimmed V and J ends, which lost 6 bases and 0 bases, there was a span of 17 bases. DNA for the CDR3: TGCAGCGTCCGACGTGGGGAGGGAGTGAACACTGAAGCTTTCTTT. It is translated as CSVRRGEGVNTEAFF.

The rearrangement uses TRBV5-1 and TRBJ1-3; 8 bases are a match to TRBD1. V shed 4 bases and J 6 bases; nucleotides not matched to a gene: 6. The CDR3 totals 14 residues. Germline V CDR1 and CDR2: SGHRS, YFSETQ. The chain's CDR3 is CASSPGQGTNTIYF. The CDR3 coding sequence is TGCGCCAGCAGCCCCGGACAGGGAACAAACACCATATATTTT.

The chain combines TRBV11-2 with TRBJ1-6; D not resolved. V was pared by 1 base and J by 8 bases, with 12 bases between. The germline CDR1 and CDR2 sequences are SGHAT and FQNNGV. CDR3 length: 15 residues. In DNA, the CDR3 is TGTGCCAGCAGCTTAGGGAGCAGGTCGGATTCACCCCTCCACTTT. This codes for CASSLGSRSDSPLHF.

This chain links TRBV5-6 with TRBJ2-3; 10 nucleotides agree with TRBD2. This CDR3 comprises 17 residues. Per the germline V gene, CDR1 is SGHDT and CDR2 is YYEEEE. The junction had 6 bases not matched to a gene; V was cut back by 1 base and J by 1 base. CDR3 region: CASSLFAAGGRTDTQYF. DNA of the CDR3: TGTGCCAGCAGCTTGTTCGCAGCGGGGGGGCGCACAGATACGCAGTATTTT. Variable domain in full (rest from reference TRBV5-6 and TRBJ2-3): DAGVTQSPTHLIKTRGQQVTLRCSPKSGHDTVSWYQQALGQGPQFIFQYYEEEERQRGNFPDRFSGHQFPNYSSELNVNALLLGDSALYLCASSLFAAGGRTDTQYFGPGTRLTVL.

V is TRBV2 and J is TRBJ1-2; 8 nucleotides agree with TRBD1. The V gene's germline CDR1 is SNHLY and CDR2 FYNNEI. V was pared by 9 bases and J by 5 bases, with 11 bases of the junction left unmatched. CDR3 length: 14 amino acids. CDR3 nucleotides: TGTGCCAGAACTGGCCAGGGACAGGTTTATGGCTACACCTTC. Translation: CARTGQGQVYGYTF.

This clone showed up many times. The chain couples TRBV11-2 to TRBJ1-6; D possibly corresponds to TRBD1 (5 bases). Trimming took 2 bases from V and 5 from J, leaving 10 bases between them. The CDR3 totals 15 residues. Germline V CDR1 and CDR2: SGHAT, FQNNGV. The CDR3 here is CASSLSGRDNSPLHF. The CDR3 DNA reads TGTGCCAGCAGCTTATCGGGCAGGGATAATTCACCCCTCCACTTT.

Here the CDR3 DNA reads TGTGCCAGCAGTGATTACCTAGCCCTCTCCTACGAGCAGTACTTC. Amino acids: CASSDYLALSYEQYF. This chain joins TRBV6-1 and TRBJ2-7, with D tentatively TRBD2 (5 bases). Germline V gene sequence: CDR1 MNHNS, CDR2 SASEGT. This CDR3 contains 15 residues. V shed 3 bases and J shed 0 bases, with 12 bases lying between them.

The chain employs TRBV7-9 and TRBJ1-2; no firm D call. The CDR3 length is 14 residues. Per the germline V gene, CDR1 is SEHNR and CDR2 is FQNEAQ (reference sequence). Trimming cost V 5 bases and J 8 bases, with 18 bases left between them. The CDR3 DNA reads as TGTGCCAGCAGCACGAACCAACTTAGGGAGGGCTACACCTTC. Translating gives CASSTNQLREGYTF.

The chain employs TRBV29-1 and TRBJ2-7, with D possibly being TRBD2 (6 bases). Germline CDR1 reads SQVTM; CDR2 reads ANQGSEA. The ends were cut back, 3 bases at V and 1 base at J, with 7 bases in the middle. This CDR3 comprises 12 residues. The CDR3 sequence is CSVELASYEQYF. For the CDR3, the DNA is TGCAGCGTTGAGCTAGCGTCCTACGAGCAGTACTTC.